This TCR beta chain was recovered during a study of T cells in Graves' hyperthyroidism and ophthalmopathy. The study's findings and limits: Ophthalmopathy was identified by the model a median 6.5 months ahead of onset. Most clonotypes expanded in the thyroid (above 0.001) were also present in blood. The authors' 13 V-J model separated ophthalmopathy from stable hyperthyroidism.

Amplified TCR beta CDR3 regions came from RNA transcripts. During a first-round RT-PCR of the TCR CDR3, the HTBI primer set was used. TCRdb processed the multiplex PCR reads anew with MiXCR; each CDR3 protein has one entry. The sample shows 450,000 to 700,000 distinct CDR3 sequences, 46% of them seen only once. This CDR3 has 15 residues. Germline trimming cut 3 bases from V and 6 bases from J; bases unmatched to any gene: 9. Per germline, CDR1 MGHDK and CDR2 SYGVNS. About this clonotype: Antigen specificity is unknown.

Sequencing used peripheral blood or thyroid tissue (not recorded which). This receptor was taken from an adult woman with Graves' disease, either hyperthyroidism or ophthalmopathy (not recorded which). This chain uses TRBV25-1 with TRBJ1-1; 8 bases map to TRBD1. The DNA for the CDR3 is TGTGCCAGCAGTGACTCGACAGGGGCGGCCGCTGAAGCTTTCTTT. Residues: CASSDSTGAAAEAFF.